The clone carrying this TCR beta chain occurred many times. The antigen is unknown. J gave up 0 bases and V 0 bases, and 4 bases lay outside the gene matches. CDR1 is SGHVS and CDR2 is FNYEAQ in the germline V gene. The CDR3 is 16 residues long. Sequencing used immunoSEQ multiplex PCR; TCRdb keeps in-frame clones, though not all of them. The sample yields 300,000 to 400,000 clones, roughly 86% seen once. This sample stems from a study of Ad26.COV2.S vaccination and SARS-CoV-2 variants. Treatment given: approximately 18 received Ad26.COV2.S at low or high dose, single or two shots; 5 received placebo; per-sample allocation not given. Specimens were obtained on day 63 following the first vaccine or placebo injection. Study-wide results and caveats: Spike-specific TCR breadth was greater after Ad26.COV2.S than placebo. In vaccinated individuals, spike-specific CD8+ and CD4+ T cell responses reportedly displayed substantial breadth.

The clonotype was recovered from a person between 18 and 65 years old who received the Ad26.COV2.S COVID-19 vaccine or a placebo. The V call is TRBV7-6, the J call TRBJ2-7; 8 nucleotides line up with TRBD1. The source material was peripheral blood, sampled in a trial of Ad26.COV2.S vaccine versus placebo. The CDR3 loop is CASSLAPGQGSYEQYF. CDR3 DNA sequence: TGTGCCAGCAGCTTAGCACCTGGACAGGGCTCCTACGAGCAGTACTTC.